This T cell receptor (beta chain) was recorded in a study of cytomegalovirus exposure and HLA in healthy donors. General study findings and limits: By HLA locus, TCR association rates varied in a later analysis, with DRB1 showing the most and HLA-C the fewest.

The CDR3 sequence is 15 residues long. V was shortened by 0 bases and J by 5 bases, with 13 bases between the two germline ends. The germline V gene has CDR1 LGHNA and CDR2 YSLEER. Regarding this clone: What it binds is not known.

Researchers ran the PCR with 60 Vbeta and 13 Jbeta primers. Measured with immunoSEQ multiplex PCR; TCRdb has only the in-frame clones, and not every one. The sample holds under 150,000 clones; approximately 79% are singletons and the top ten take 1.7%. Sequenced sample: PBMCs. This rearrangement joins TRBV4-3 to TRBJ1-2; tentative D call: TRBD1 (6 bases). The TCR comes from a woman in her 30s in good health and CMV-seronegative. The DNA of the CDR3 is TGCGCCAGCAGCCAAGAAGGCAGGGGCCCATATGGCTACACCTTC. Amino acid sequence: CASSQEGRGPYGYTF.